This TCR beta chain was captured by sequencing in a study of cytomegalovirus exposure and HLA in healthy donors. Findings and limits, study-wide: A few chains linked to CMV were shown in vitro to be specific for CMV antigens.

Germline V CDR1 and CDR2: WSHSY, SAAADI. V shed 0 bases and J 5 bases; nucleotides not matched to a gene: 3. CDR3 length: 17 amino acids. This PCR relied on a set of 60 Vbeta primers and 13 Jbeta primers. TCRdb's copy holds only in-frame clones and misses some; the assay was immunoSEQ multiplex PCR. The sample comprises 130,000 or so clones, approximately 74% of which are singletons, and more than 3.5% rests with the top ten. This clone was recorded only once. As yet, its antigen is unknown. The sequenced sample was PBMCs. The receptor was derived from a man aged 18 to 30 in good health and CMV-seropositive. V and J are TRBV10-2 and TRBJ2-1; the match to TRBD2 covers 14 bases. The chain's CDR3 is CASSESRTSGGNNEQFF. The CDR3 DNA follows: TGCGCCAGCAGTGAGTCAAGGACTAGCGGGGGGAACAATGAGCAGTTCTTC.